This T cell receptor (beta chain) was identified during a study of regulatory and conventional T cells in RAG deficiency. Measured with immunoSEQ multiplex PCR; TCRdb has only the in-frame clones, and not every one. Here the sample spans roughly 700 clones, approximately 41% being singletons. The V and J ends lost 6 bases and 5 bases respectively, with 4 bases between them. Germline loops: CDR1 MRHNA, CDR2 SNTAGT. The CDR3 totals 10 residues. Findings and limits, study-wide: Omenn patients showed >90% Treg-Tconv overlap and shorter CDR3 lengths. Omenn syndrome and CID/AS patients had roughly 100-fold fewer unique Treg TCR beta sequences, versus roughly 10-fold elsewhere. Shannon entropy fell and Simpson indices rose in RAG-deficient patients.

On this clone itself: Its target is not known.

Blood CD4+ CD25-low CD127-high conventional T cells supplied the genomic DNA template. The sequenced sample consisted of CD4+ effector T cells sorted from blood. The origin of this receptor is a human donor with RAG deficiency presenting as severe combined immunodeficiency. J is TRBJ1-2 and V is TRBV6-4; no clear D gene. The chain's CDR3 is CASRFYGYTF. The CDR3 coding sequence is TGTGCCAGCAGGTTTTATGGCTACACCTTC.